One sample yielded the 25 T cell receptor beta chains listed below, sequenced in a study of CXCR3-negative and CXCR3-positive naive CD8 T cells. The study, taken as a whole, reports: TRB CDR3s of CXCR3-positive naive cells were more hydrophobic than those of CXCR3-negative naive cells.

5' RACE that incorporated UMI labels was used to prepare the TRB cDNA libraries. From the 5' RACE reads, TCRdb lists one entry per CDR3 protein and no DNA. In total, the table holds 150,000 to 170,000 distinct CDR3 sequences. Their recognized antigens are unknown. Sequencing was done on a sample of naive CXCR3+ CD8+ T cells from blood. Subset described: CD45RO-CCR7+CD27+CD95- naive CD8+ T cells expressing CXCR3 (TNR3+). The source of these receptors is a human donor in good health. Some clones in this sample may be carry-over from other donors' samples.

The chain recombines TRBV3-1 with TRBJ1-6; the TCRdb D gene call, TRBD1, has no DNA to confirm it. Germline CDR1 is LGHDT and CDR2 is YNNKEL (reference sequence). The CDR3 is 17 residues long. This CDR3 reads CASSRAGRSSYNSPLHF.

This chain connects TRBV14 to TRBJ2-7; TCRdb selects TRBD1, and the lack of DNA leaves this call unchecked. Germline CDR1 reads SGHDN; CDR2 reads FVKESK. The CDR3 has 14 residues. CDR3 sequence: CASSQWQGAYEQYF.

V is TRBV25-1 and J is TRBJ2-7; TCRdb selects TRBD1, and the lack of DNA leaves this call unchecked. Germline CDR1 is MGHDK and CDR2 is SYGVNS. The CDR3 covers 14 residues. The CDR3 sequence: CASRLTGSSYEQYF.

This chain connects TRBV7-9 to TRBJ2-7; checking the TCRdb D call of TRBD1 is not possible without DNA. Germline lookup yields CDR1 SEHNR and CDR2 FQNEAQ (reference sequence). This CDR3 has 15 amino acids. The CDR3 region is CASSLRGPQDYEQYF.

V and J are TRBV5-1 and TRBJ2-1; the D gene TCRdb calls, TRBD2, cannot be checked with no DNA. The V gene's germline CDR1 is SGHRS and CDR2 YFSETQ. This CDR3 has 15 residues. The chain's CDR3 is CASSFAGTSSDEQFF.

The J gene is TRBJ2-5, the V gene TRBV7-9; TCRdb picks TRBD1, but there is no DNA to check that call. The germline gives CDR1 SEHNR, CDR2 FQNEAQ (reference sequence). The CDR3 totals 16 residues. CDR3 loop: CASSSRDSKYQETQYF.

The chain uses TRBV11-3 and TRBJ2-1; TCRdb's D call, TRBD1, is unchecked because there is no DNA. The CDR3 totals 15 residues. Germline CDR1 and CDR2: SGHNT and YENEEA. CDR3 sequence: CASSPESGQYNEQFF.

The J gene is TRBJ1-1, the V gene TRBV20-1. CDR1 and CDR2 (germline): DFQATT, SNEGSKA (reference sequence). The CDR3 spans 15 residues. This chain's CDR3 is CSAREEIHLNTEAFF.

This chain uses TRBV5-5 with TRBJ2-2; TCRdb lists TRBD1, though no DNA is available to test this call. The length of the CDR3 is 16 residues. Per germline, CDR1 SGHKS and CDR2 YYEKEE (reference sequence). The CDR3 reads CASSLRQASNTGELFF.

The chain is built from TRBV12-3 or TRBV12-4 and TRBJ2-7; TCRdb outputs TRBD2, but without DNA this stays unchecked. The CDR3 length is 15 residues. The CDR3 here is CASSFSSGRVYEQYF.

The chain recombines TRBV2 with TRBJ2-7; no DNA is available, so the TRBD2 call from TCRdb remains unchecked. The V gene's germline CDR1 is SNHLY and CDR2 FYNNEI. The CDR3 is 14 amino acids. The CDR3 protein is CASRRAGSLDEQYF.

This chain uses TRBV7-3 with TRBJ2-2; TCRdb gives TRBD1 as the D gene, but with no DNA this cannot be confirmed. Germline V gene sequence: CDR1 SGHTA, CDR2 FQGTGA. This CDR3 has 16 residues. CDR3 sequence: CASSPPQGAVTGELFF.

The chain is built from TRBV11-1 and TRBJ1-1; TCRdb's D call, TRBD1, is unchecked because there is no DNA. Looked up from germline, CDR1 is SGHAT and CDR2 is FQDESV (reference sequence). The CDR3 spans 16 residues. The CDR3 sequence is CASSPRPGQGDTEAFF.

This sequence joins TRBV7-2 and TRBJ1-1; TCRdb returns TRBD1, unconfirmable since there is no DNA. The length of the CDR3 is 15 residues. The V gene's germline CDR1 is SGHTA and CDR2 FQGNSA. This chain's CDR3 is CASSHELGVNTEAFF.

The chain has TRBV9 and TRBJ2-2; TCRdb designates TRBD1, a call that cannot be tested without DNA. The CDR3 has 13 residues. Germline loops: CDR1 SGDLS, CDR2 YYNGEE. The CDR3 protein is CASSVTGPGELFF.

V gene TRBV6-5 combines with J gene TRBJ1-2; TCRdb returns TRBD1, unconfirmable since there is no DNA. The CDR3 contains 18 residues. CDR1 is MNHEY, CDR2 SVGAGI, per germline. This CDR3 is CASSYSTLGGDRDYGYTF.

This rearrangement joins TRBV28 to TRBJ1-2; the D call of TRBD1 rests on TCRdb alone, since no DNA is present to check it. CDR3 length: 16 residues. Germline loops: CDR1 MDHEN, CDR2 SYDVKM. CDR3 amino acids: CASLRAVQGSYYGYTF.

This chain uses TRBV20-1 with TRBJ2-1; TCRdb's assignment of TRBD1 cannot be checked, as there is no DNA. The CDR3 consists of 13 residues. Germline loops: CDR1 DFQATT, CDR2 SNEGSKA (reference sequence). The CDR3: CSAYRGTYNEQFF.

The V call is TRBV6-5, the J call TRBJ2-7. The germline CDR1 and CDR2 sequences are MNHEY and SVGAGI. This CDR3 is 14 amino acids long. CDR3 amino acids: CASSYSSVDYEQYF.

V is TRBV5-1 and J is TRBJ2-7. Germline-derived CDR1 and CDR2 are SGHRS and YFSETQ. This CDR3 contains 13 residues. CDR3 region: CASSSTGPYEQYF.

The V and J genes are TRBV7-2 and TRBJ1-6; TCRdb picks TRBD1, but there is no DNA to check that call. The CDR3 spans 17 residues. From germline, CDR1 is SGHTA and CDR2 FQGNSA. This chain's CDR3 is CASSLALDREYNSPLHF.

The gene calls are TRBV19 and TRBJ2-1. Germline V CDR1 and CDR2: LNHDA, SQIVND (reference sequence). The CDR3 loop spans 15 amino acids. The CDR3 region is CASSISGGAYNEQFF. Based on the CDR3 plus reference TRBV19 and TRBJ2-1, the full variable domain is DGGITQSPKYLFRKEGQNVTLSCEQNLNHDAMYWYRQDPGQGLRLIYYSQIVNDFQKGDIAEGYSVSREKKESFPLTVTSAQKNPTAFYLCASSISGGAYNEQFFGPGTRLTVL.

The V and J genes are TRBV5-1 and TRBJ1-2; TCRdb's D call of TRBD1 is untestable without DNA. The CDR3 contains 14 residues. Germline CDR1 and CDR2: SGHRS and YFSETQ. CDR3 amino acids: CASSYRGRNYGYTF.

The V call is TRBV2, the J call TRBJ1-5. Germline values: CDR1 SNHLY, CDR2 FYNNEI. This CDR3 is built from 14 residues. The CDR3: CASTYAAVNQPQHF.

The V gene is TRBV7-9, the J gene TRBJ2-3. This CDR3 comprises 17 residues. The germline gives CDR1 SEHNR, CDR2 FQNEAQ (reference sequence). CDR3 sequence: CASSFSALAGGTDTQYF. Based on the CDR3 plus reference TRBV7-9 and TRBJ2-3, the full variable domain is DTGVSQNPRHKITKRGQNVTFRCDPISEHNRLYWYRQTLGQGPEFLTYFQNEAQLEKSRLLSDRFSAERPKGSFSTLEIQRTEQGDSAMYLCASSFSALAGGTDTQYFGPGTRLTVL.